The 10 T cell receptor beta chains reported below all come from one sample, sequenced in a study of blood T cell repertoires in COVID-19. Clones were sequenced by immunoSEQ multiplex PCR, and TCRdb holds only the in-frame ones, with some missing. Of some 360,000 clones in the sample, roughly 90% are singletons; the top ten hold around 3.9%. What was sequenced was peripheral blood. The receptors stem from a woman in her sixties or seventies with COVID-19, enrolled during active disease.

This rearrangement joins TRBV19 to TRBJ1-1; D unresolved. The germline V and J ends were trimmed by 5 bases and 2 bases, with 18 bases remaining between them. Germline CDR1 is LNHDA and CDR2 is SQIVND (reference sequence). This CDR3 comprises 16 residues. CDR3 residues: CASSVRVEIGNTEAFF. The CDR3 bases are TGTGCCAGTAGTGTCCGGGTCGAAATTGGAAACACTGAAGCTTTCTTT.

V gene TRBV9 combines with J gene TRBJ1-4; TRBD1 matches at 8 bases. CDR1 and CDR2 (germline): SGDLS, YYNGEE. This CDR3 has 15 amino acids. Trimming cost V 4 bases and J 3 bases; bases outside gene matches: 5. The CDR3 DNA reads TGTGCCAGCAGCAATCAGGGGGCGGCTAATGAAAAACTGTTTTTT. Protein product: CASSNQGAANEKLFF.

The rearrangement links TRBV6-5 to TRBJ1-5; 7 nucleotides line up with TRBD1. V was clipped by 6 bases and J by 11 bases; unmatched bases: 13. Germline V gene data show CDR1 as MNHEY and CDR2 as SVGAGI. The CDR3 extends over 14 amino acids. The CDR3 nucleotides read TGTGCCAGCAGGTCGGGGGACAGACTAGGGGCCCAGCATTTT. It translates to CASRSGDRLGAQHF.

The chain recombines TRBV14 with TRBJ2-7; TRBD1 might be the D (6 bases). The CDR3 has 13 residues. V dropped 3 bases and J dropped 4 bases, with 10 bases sitting between them. CDR1 SGHDN and CDR2 FVKESK come from the germline V gene. CDR3 sequence: CASSQIQGYEQYF. In nucleotides, the CDR3 is TGTGCCAGCAGCCAGATACAGGGTTACGAGCAGTACTTC.

The chain combines TRBV28 with TRBJ2-7; D is unclear. Germline V CDR1 and CDR2: MDHEN, SYDVKM. The V end lost 5 bases, the J end lost 2 bases, and 10 bases lay between the germline ends. The CDR3 sequence is 13 residues long. The CDR3 DNA sequence: TGTGCCAGCAGTAGGAGCCGTCCCTACGAGCAGTACTTC. Its translation is CASSRSRPYEQYF.

This rearrangement joins TRBV5-6 to TRBJ1-2; 10 bases line up with TRBD1. There are 13 residues in the CDR3. V gave up 1 base and J gave up 7 bases; unmatched junction bases: 1. Germline V gives CDR1 SGHDT, CDR2 YYEEEE. Written as DNA, the CDR3 is TGTGCCAGCAGCTTGAGGACAGGGGGTGGCTACACCTTC. As protein: CASSLRTGGGYTF.

V usage is TRBV7-9 and J usage is TRBJ2-2; TRBD1 matches 9 bases. The CDR3 is 16 amino acids. Germline CDR1 SEHNR, CDR2 FQNEAQ (reference sequence). V shed 5 bases and J 1 base; nucleotides not matched to a gene: 5. The chain's CDR3 is CASSRGTGQNTGELFF. Written as DNA, the CDR3 is TGTGCCAGCAGCCGGGGGACAGGGCAGAACACCGGGGAGCTGTTTTTT.

Only a few counts were recorded for this clone. Written as DNA, the CDR3 is TGTGCCAGCAAACTACTAGCGGGGGGGCCTAGGGAGCAGTACTTC. Amino acid sequence: CASKLLAGGPREQYF. V and J are TRBV28 and TRBJ2-7; 13 bases align to TRBD2. V was pared by 7 bases and J by 7 bases, with 10 bases of the junction left unmatched. The CDR3 is 15 amino acids. Germline CDR1 is MDHEN and CDR2 is SYDVKM.

The J gene is TRBJ1-1, the V gene TRBV11-3; D unresolved. V lost 5 bases to trimming and J lost 1 base, with 8 bases between them. In germline, CDR1 is SGHNT, CDR2 YENEEA. CDR3 length: 13 residues. The DNA of the CDR3 is TGTGCCAGCAGCCTCGGGGAGAACACTGAAGCTTTCTTT. It is translated as CASSLGENTEAFF.

V usage is TRBV6-5 and J usage is TRBJ2-2; D not resolved. V shed 8 bases and J shed 5 bases, with 18 bases lying between them. The CDR3 is 15 amino acids. Germline V gene sequence: CDR1 MNHEY, CDR2 SVGAGI. The CDR3 DNA follows: TGTGCCAGCCACGACCGCGGAAGATGGACCGGGGAGCTGTTTTTT. Its translation is CASHDRGRWTGELFF.